The sequence of this T cell receptor beta chain was determined in a study of Graves' ophthalmopathy and Graves' hyperthyroidism. The authors diagnosed from clinical symptoms, serum thyroxine, TRAb, thyroid ultrasound and orbital computed tomography. Amplification of TCR beta CDR3 regions used RNA transcripts. In the first round, RT-PCR was carried out with HTBI primers, and a multiplex PCR formed the second round. TCRdb re-derived calls from the multiplex PCR reads in MiXCR, one entry per CDR3 protein. Of about 740,000 distinct CDR3 sequences listed, roughly 40% are singletons. V lost 5 bases to trimming and J lost 2 bases; unmatched junction nucleotides: 18. Germline V gene data show CDR1 as SGHAT and CDR2 as FQNNGV. The CDR3 length is 19 residues.

Sequencing was done on a sample of peripheral blood. The V gene is TRBV11-2, the J gene TRBJ1-5, with 7 bases matching TRBD1. This receptor was taken from an adult man with Graves' ophthalmopathy. Here the CDR3 reads CASSPSLQGGAAGNQPQHF. The CDR3, as DNA: TGTGCCAGCAGCCCTTCTCTGCAGGGGGGGGCGGCAGGCAATCAGCCCCAGCATTTT.